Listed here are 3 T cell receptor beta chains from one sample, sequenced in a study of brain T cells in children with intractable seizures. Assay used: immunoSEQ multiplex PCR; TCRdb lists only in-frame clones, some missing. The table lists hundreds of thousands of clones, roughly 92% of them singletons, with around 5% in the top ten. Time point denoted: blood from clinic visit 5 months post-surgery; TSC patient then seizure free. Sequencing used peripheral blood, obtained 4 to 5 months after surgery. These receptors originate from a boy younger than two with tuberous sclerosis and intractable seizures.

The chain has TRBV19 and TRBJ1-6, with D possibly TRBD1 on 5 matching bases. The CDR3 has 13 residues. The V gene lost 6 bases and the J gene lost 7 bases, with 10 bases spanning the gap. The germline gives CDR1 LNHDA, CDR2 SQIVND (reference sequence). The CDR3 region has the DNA TGTGCCAGTAGGCATAGACAGAATTCACCCCTCCACTTT. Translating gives CASRHRQNSPLHF.

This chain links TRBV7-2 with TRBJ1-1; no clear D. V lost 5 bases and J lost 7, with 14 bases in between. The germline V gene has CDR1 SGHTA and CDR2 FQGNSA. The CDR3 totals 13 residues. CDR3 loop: CASSHVAASEAFF. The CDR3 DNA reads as TGTGCCAGCAGCCATGTGGCAGCTAGTGAAGCTTTCTTT.

The CDR3 DNA reads as TGTGCCAGCAGTTTAAACCGTAATGAAAAACTGTTTTTT. Its protein is CASSLNRNEKLFF. This chain uses TRBV27 with TRBJ1-4; D not certain. The CDR3 length is 13 residues. V gave up 2 bases and J gave up 4 bases, with 5 bases separating them. Germline V gene data show CDR1 as MNHEY and CDR2 as SMNVEV (reference sequence).